One sample yielded the 15 T cell receptor beta chains listed below, sequenced in a study of blood T cell repertoires in COVID-19. TCRdb's copy holds only in-frame clones and misses some; the assay was immunoSEQ multiplex PCR. The table records approximately 300,000 clones, approximately 87% of them present only once. The sequenced sample was peripheral blood. These receptors all stem from a woman in her fifties or sixties with active or convalescent COVID-19.

As to this clone: Different DNA sequences within this sample yield the same CDR3. The chain joins TRBV30 to TRBJ1-5, with D uncertain. Trimming took 2 bases from V and 3 from J, leaving 14 bases between them. The CDR3 sequence is 15 residues long. Germline lookup yields CDR1 GTSNPN and CDR2 SVGIG (reference sequence). The CDR3 sequence: CAWSNRGASNQPQHF. The CDR3 DNA follows: TGTGCCTGGAGTAACCGAGGCGCCTCCAATCAGCCCCAGCATTTT.

The chain couples TRBV5-4 to TRBJ2-7; 7 bases are shared with TRBD1. J gave up 8 bases and V 4 bases, and 15 bases lay outside the gene matches. The CDR3 loop spans 15 amino acids. Germline values: CDR1 SGHNT, CDR2 YYREEE (reference sequence). The CDR3 DNA follows: TGTGCCAGCAGCCCCCCCGGGACAGAGCTTTTCCAGCAGTACTTC. Its translation: CASSPPGTELFQQYF.

The gene calls are TRBV20-1 and TRBJ1-1; D gene ambiguous. Trimming shortened V by 3 bases and J by 4 bases, and 18 bases separated the two germline ends. CDR3 length: 15 amino acids. The germline V gene has CDR1 DFQATT and CDR2 SNEGSKA (reference sequence). The CDR3 loop is CSASGILQFPTEAFF. CDR3 DNA sequence: TGCAGTGCTAGTGGTATCCTGCAGTTCCCCACTGAAGCTTTCTTT.

The J gene is TRBJ2-1, the V gene TRBV28; 8 positions agree with TRBD2. Germline V gene lookup returns CDR1 MDHEN and CDR2 SYDVKM. V shed 7 bases and J 8 bases; nucleotides not matched to a gene: 7. The CDR3 consists of 13 residues. CDR3: CASTPGGGDEQFF. Written as DNA, the CDR3 is TGTGCCAGCACCCCGGGAGGGGGGGATGAGCAGTTCTTC.

The chain has TRBV3-1 (or the pseudogene TRBV3-2) and TRBJ2-7; TRBD2 matches at 10 bases. V shed 1 base, J shed 3 bases, and the junction held 21 bases outside the gene matches. Germline loops: CDR1 LGHDT, CDR2 YNNKEL (reference sequence). There are 21 residues in the CDR3. The CDR3 coding sequence is TGTGCCAGCAGCCAAGTTACGGACACCGGGACTAGCGCCCTCCAGTTCTACGAGCAGTACTTC. Its protein product is CASSQVTDTGTSALQFYEQYF.

The V call is TRBV12-3 or TRBV12-4, the J call TRBJ1-2; D not certain. This CDR3 spans 12 amino acids. V dropped 7 bases and J dropped 4 bases, with 10 bases sitting between them. Here the CDR3 DNA reads TGTGCCAGCACCCAGAACCTCTATGGCTACACCTTC. Its translation is CASTQNLYGYTF.

The CDR3 region is CASGTSGSYEQYF. The DNA for the CDR3 is TGTGCCAGCGGTACTAGCGGTTCCTACGAGCAGTACTTC. The chain combines TRBV6-5 with TRBJ2-7; 8 positions match TRBD2. CDR3 size: 13 residues. CDR1 and CDR2 from the germline V gene are MNHEY and SVGAGI. After removal of 8 bases from V and 1 base from J, the junction contained 4 bases not matched to a gene.

The chain is built from TRBV27 and TRBJ2-1, with D possibly being TRBD1 (6 bases). Per the germline V gene, CDR1 is MNHEY and CDR2 is SMNVEV (reference sequence). CDR3 size: 14 residues. V was trimmed by 8 bases and J by 0 bases, leaving 11 bases between them. CDR3 loop: CASRTDVSYNEQFF. The CDR3 bases are TGTGCCAGCCGGACAGACGTCTCCTACAATGAGCAGTTCTTC.

The genes are TRBV19 and TRBJ2-7; D uncertain. V was shortened by 5 bases and J by 4 bases, with 15 bases between the two germline ends. The CDR3 runs to 14 residues. From germline, CDR1 is LNHDA and CDR2 SQIVND (reference sequence). The CDR3 coding sequence is TGTGCCAGTAGTTTTAGAGTCTACGGGTACGAGCAGTACTTC. This translates into CASSFRVYGYEQYF. The complete variable domain, with remaining parts taken from reference TRBV19 and TRBJ2-7, reads DGGITQSPKYLFRKEGQNVTLSCEQNLNHDAMYWYRQDPGQGLRLIYYSQIVNDFQKGDIAEGYSVSREKKESFPLTVTSAQKNPTAFYLCASSFRVYGYEQYFGPGTRLTVT.

Of note for this clone: Other DNA sequences in the sample encode the same CDR3. The chain employs TRBV2 and TRBJ1-4, with D tentatively TRBD1 (5 bases). Germline lookup yields CDR1 SNHLY and CDR2 FYNNEI. Trimming took off 6 bases at V and 5 bases at J, with 10 bases between the two ends. The CDR3 contains 13 residues. CDR3 amino acids: CASSRDFNEKLFF. CDR3 in DNA: TGTGCCAGCAGCCGGGACTTCAATGAAAAACTGTTTTTT.

V and J are TRBV28 and TRBJ1-1, with unresolved D. The germline V and J ends were trimmed by 3 bases and 0 bases, with 5 bases remaining between them. This CDR3 contains 13 residues. Germline CDR1 MDHEN, CDR2 SYDVKM. Written as DNA, the CDR3 is TGTGCCAGCAGTTTCTTATTGAACACTGAAGCTTTCTTT. Translating gives CASSFLLNTEAFF.

In its sample, this clone was seen once. The chain has TRBV7-6 and TRBJ2-7; tentatively, D is TRBD1 (6 bases). The germline V and J ends were trimmed by 6 bases and 3 bases, with 18 bases remaining between them. The CDR3 has 15 amino acids. Germline-derived CDR1 and CDR2 are SGHVS and FNYEAQ. The CDR3 DNA reads as TGTGCCAGCAGTCCCTCCCGGGACAAATTCTACGAGCAGTACTTC. Protein product: CASSPSRDKFYEQYF.

This chain joins TRBV19 and TRBJ1-3; 7 bases align to TRBD1. V trimming: 7 bases; J trimming: 8 bases; junction bases outside the gene matches: 11. Germline V gene sequence: CDR1 LNHDA, CDR2 SQIVND (reference sequence). The CDR3 is 14 residues long. The CDR3 loop reads CASTPTGVADTIYF. CDR3 DNA: TGTGCCAGTACCCCCACAGGGGTCGCAGACACCATATATTTT.

For the CDR3, the DNA is TGTGCCAGCAGCTTTGCCAGGGGCCAAGAGACCCAGTACTTC. This translates into CASSFARGQETQYF. The rearrangement joins TRBV5-4 to TRBJ2-5; D perhaps matches TRBD1 (6 bases). The CDR3 consists of 14 residues. V was clipped by 2 bases and J by 1 base, with 9 bases between them. Germline assignment: CDR1 SGHNT and CDR2 YYREEE (reference sequence).

The genes are TRBV5-5 and TRBJ2-1, with 11 nucleotides matching TRBD2. Looked up from germline, CDR1 is SGHKS and CDR2 is YYEKEE (reference sequence). Germline trimming cut 4 bases from V and 1 base from J; bases unmatched to any gene: 4. The CDR3 is made up of 16 amino acids. CDR3 loop: CASSGGLAVSYNEQFF. In nucleotides, the CDR3 is TGTGCCAGCAGCGGGGGACTAGCGGTTTCCTACAATGAGCAGTTCTTC.